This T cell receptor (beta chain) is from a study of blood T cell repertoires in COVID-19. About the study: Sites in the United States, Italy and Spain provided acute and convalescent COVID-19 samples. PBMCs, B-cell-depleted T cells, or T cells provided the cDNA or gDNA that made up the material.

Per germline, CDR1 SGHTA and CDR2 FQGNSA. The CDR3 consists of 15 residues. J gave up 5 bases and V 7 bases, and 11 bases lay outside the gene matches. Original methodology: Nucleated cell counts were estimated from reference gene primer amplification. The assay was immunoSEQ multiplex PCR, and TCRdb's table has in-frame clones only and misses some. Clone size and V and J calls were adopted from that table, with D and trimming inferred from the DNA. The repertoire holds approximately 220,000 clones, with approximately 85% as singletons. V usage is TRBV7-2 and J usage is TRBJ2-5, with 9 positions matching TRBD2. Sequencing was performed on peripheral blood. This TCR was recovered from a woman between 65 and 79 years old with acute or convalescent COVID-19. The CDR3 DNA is TGTGCCAGCAAGGACGGCGGGGGGGCCAAGGAGACCCAGTACTTC. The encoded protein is CASKDGGGAKETQYF.